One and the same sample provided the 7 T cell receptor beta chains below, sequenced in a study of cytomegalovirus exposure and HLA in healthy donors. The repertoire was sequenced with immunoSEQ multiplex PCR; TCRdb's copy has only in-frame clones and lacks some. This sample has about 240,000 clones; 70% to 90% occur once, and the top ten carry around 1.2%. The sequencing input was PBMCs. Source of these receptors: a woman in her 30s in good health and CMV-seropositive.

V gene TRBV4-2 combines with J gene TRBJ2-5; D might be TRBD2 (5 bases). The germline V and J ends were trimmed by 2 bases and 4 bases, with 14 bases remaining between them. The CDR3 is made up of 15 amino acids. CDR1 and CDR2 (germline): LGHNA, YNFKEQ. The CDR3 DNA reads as TGTGCCAGCAGCCAACTAGAGGGAGTAGGAGAGACCCAGTACTTC. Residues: CASSQLEGVGETQYF.

DNA of the CDR3: TGTGCCAGCAGCCCGACGGGGGGTGTCACTGAAGCTTTCTTT. Protein: CASSPTGGVTEAFF. This chain connects TRBV2 to TRBJ1-1; perhaps TRBD1 as D (5 bases). Germline CDR1 reads SNHLY; CDR2 reads FYNNEI. The CDR3 spans 14 residues. Trimming pared 6 bases from V and 4 bases from J, leaving 15 bases between.

CDR3 sequence reads: CASSPLTGPSEAFF. Here the CDR3 DNA reads TGTGCCAGCAGCCCATTAACAGGGCCCTCGGAAGCTTTCTTT. The chain has TRBV7-9 and TRBJ1-1; possible D gene TRBD1, 6 bases. The CDR3 extends over 14 amino acids. The V end lost 5 bases, the J end lost 8 bases, and 18 bases lay between the germline ends. Germline V lookup: CDR1 SEHNR, CDR2 FQNEAQ (reference sequence). The full variable domain, rest sourced from reference TRBV7-9 and TRBJ1-1, is DTGVSQNPRHKITKRGQNVTFRCDPISEHNRLYWYRQTLGQGPEFLTYFQNEAQLEKSRLLSDRFSAERPKGSFSTLEIQRTEQGDSAMYLCASSPLTGPSEAFFGQGTRLTVV.

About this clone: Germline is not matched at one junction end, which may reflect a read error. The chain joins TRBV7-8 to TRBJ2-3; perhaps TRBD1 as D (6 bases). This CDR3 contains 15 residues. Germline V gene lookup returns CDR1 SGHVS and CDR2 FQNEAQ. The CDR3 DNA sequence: TGTGCCAGCAGTTTAGAATGGACAGACGCAGATACGCAGTATTTT. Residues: CASSLEWTDADTQYF. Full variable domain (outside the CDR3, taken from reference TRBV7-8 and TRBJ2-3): GAGVSQSPRYKVAKRGQDVALRCDPISGHVSLFWYQQALGQGPEFLTYFQNEAQLDKSGLPSDRFFAERPEGSVSTLKIQRTQQEDSAVYLCASSLEWTDADTQYFGPGTRLTVL.

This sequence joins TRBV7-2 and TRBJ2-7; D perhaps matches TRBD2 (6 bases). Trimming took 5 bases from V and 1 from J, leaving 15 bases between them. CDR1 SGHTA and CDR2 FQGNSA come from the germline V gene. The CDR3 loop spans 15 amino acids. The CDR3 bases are TGTGCCAGCAGCCCCACGGGACTTTTTTCCTACGAGCAGTACTTC. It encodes CASSPTGLFSYEQYF.

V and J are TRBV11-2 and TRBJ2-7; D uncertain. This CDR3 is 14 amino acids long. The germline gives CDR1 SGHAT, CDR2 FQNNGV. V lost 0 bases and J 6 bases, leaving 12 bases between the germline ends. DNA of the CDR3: TGTGCCAGCAGCTTAGATGCAGTTTTACGCGAGCAGTACTTC. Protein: CASSLDAVLREQYF. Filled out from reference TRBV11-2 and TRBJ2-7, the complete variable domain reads EAGVAQSPRYKIIEKRQSVAFWCNPISGHATLYWYQQILGQGPKLLIQFQNNGVVDDSQLPKDRFSAERLKGVDSTLKIQPAKLEDSAVYLCASSLDAVLREQYFGPGTRLTVT.

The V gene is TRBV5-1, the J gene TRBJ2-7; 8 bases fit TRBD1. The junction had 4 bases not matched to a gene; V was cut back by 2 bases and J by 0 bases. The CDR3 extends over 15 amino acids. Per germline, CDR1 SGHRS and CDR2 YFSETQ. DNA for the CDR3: TGCGCCAGCAGCTTCGGGACAGGAAGCTCCTACGAGCAGTACTTC. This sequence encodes CASSFGTGSSYEQYF.